This T cell receptor (beta chain) was identified during a study of shared clonotypes between healthy human individuals (dated by TCRdb to 2019 to 2021). Turning to the overall study: A couple of women and a few men aged 18 to 49 years were included in the cohort. For each donor, CD4 naive and CD4 memory were each run on three plates, CD8 naive on two plates, and CD8 memory on one plate. To increase sequencing depth and limit assay-specific biases, different laboratories used diverse techniques to prepare libraries and sequence TCR repertoires. Per donor, leukapheresis produced somewhere between about 0.94 and 9 billion PBMCs. To estimate repertoire size and how much clonotypes are shared between individuals, the study performed deep sequencing of blood TCR repertoires from roughly five healthy adults. The investigation overall reported the following: Even with the large sequencing depth, rarefaction of the sorted-subset datasets indicated that sequencing was incomplete. Higher generation probabilities were observed for clonotypes shared by all four sorted-subset donors than for non-shared clonotypes. When several donors were compared, the shared fraction of clonotypes was roughly 5% for naive CD4, approximately 3.5% for naive CD8, 2.3% for memory CD4, and 0.4% for memory CD8. Pairwise subsampling indicated that sequencing depth was expected to affect the degree of clonotype sharing among donors. The small number of donors limited the genetic and exposure-history diversity represented. Sampling was restricted to blood, and TCR repertoires in tissues likely differ from the TCR repertoires found in blood. Naive subsets generally had larger estimated clonotype richness than memory subsets did.

Including cysteine and phenylalanine, the CDR3 has 15 amino acids. The CDR3 DNA has 45 bases and is translated from base 1. V is pared back by 5 bases and J by 0 bases, with 13 bases lying between the germline termini. Via the germline V gene (reference sequence), CDR1 is MNHNY and CDR2 SVGAGI. Points on this clone: The target of this receptor is not known. Base qualities are not provided; no much larger clone lies one nucleotide away.

The donors were healthy, HIV-negative adults who had no recently reported acute infections or vaccinations. Every donor was a Caucasian adult living in Nashville, Tennessee, USA. CD4+ T cells were enriched by magnetic negative selection; naive cells were then positively selected on CD45RA, and the negative fraction formed the memory subset. After blood collection by leukapheresis, PBMCs were isolated using Ficoll-Histopaque density gradient centrifugation and then cryopreserved in the vapor phase of liquid nitrogen. Analytical flow cytometry was used to check the purity and quantity of each magnetically sorted T cell population. Each sorted fraction had its genomic DNA isolated and then quantified by UV absorbance on a Nanodrop 2000c. Using the deep immunoSEQ assay, TCR CDR3 regions were amplified from genomic DNA by multiplex PCR. For each cell subset, the extracted genomic DNA was distributed evenly across all wells of several immunoSEQ 96-well plates, and each plate served as one replicate. Each replicate PCR for sorted subsets received about 180 ng genomic DNA, equal to around 32,000 T cell genomes. Purified libraries were measured with a Qubit 3.0 fluorometer, size-checked on a Bioanalyzer 2100, and measured again with the KAPA Library Quantification kit. A separate single-read 150-cycle Illumina NextSeq 550 flow cell was used to sequence each immunoSEQ 96-well plate. In the paper's pipeline: Because only junctional sequences without quality scores were contained in the immunoSEQ output, filtering matching that applied to full-length reads could not be performed. To assign V/J genes and CDR3, sequences were annotated using PyIR, a Python wrapper for IgBLAST v1.9, with IMGT germline references. Reads were filtered out if the reads had weak V/J assignments (E-value above 1e-6), no CDR3, stop codons, out-of-frame junctions, or ambiguous translated residues. A V3J clonotype was defined by an identical inferred V gene, J gene, and CDR3 amino acid sequence. To compute the percentage overlap between repertoires, the number of shared unique clonotypes was divided by the size of the smaller repertoire. RTK rarefaction, the Chao1 estimator, and Recon v2.1 estimates of unobserved clonotypes were used to assess repertoire richness. For all TCRbeta clonotypes obtained by the gDNA method from several donors, generation probabilities were computed with OLGA. TCRdb provides this immuneACCESS table in a form limited to in-frame rearrangements. Some clones are lacking; in checked studies, under half of them reflect an unresolved V gene, and why the rest are absent is not known. D and trimming were read from the DNA, whereas the V and J calls and clone size are those reported in that table. The sample table records under 1,100,000 clones; 65% to 80% of these occur just once. The top ten clonotypes cover approximately 1.5% of the sample.

This TCR derives from a man aged 18 to 30 in good health. The V gene is TRBV6-6 and the J gene is TRBJ1-2; no confident D gene assignment can be made. The specimen sequenced was memory CD4+ T cells sorted from blood. In the paper's terms, the cell subset or site label means: CD45RA-negative fraction. The DNA reads TGTGCCAGCAGTGGCCGGGGAGGGACTAACTATGGCTACACCTTC. The resulting protein is CASSGRGGTNYGYTF.